Shown below are 27 T cell receptor beta chains from a single sample sequenced in a study of T cell repertoires in cytomegalovirus infection. MiXCR, run by TCRdb on the reads, gives a single entry per CDR3 protein. The sample has 560,000 or so distinct CDR3 sequences, approximately 17% seen once. Sequencing input: CD8+ T cells from PBMCs. These receptors all come from a human donor in good health (CMV status not recorded). Some clones in this sample may be carry-over from other donors' samples.

This clonotype was seen at least ten times. The chain joins TRBV27 to TRBJ2-1, with a possible D match to TRBD2 (5 bases). Trimming shortened V by 5 bases and J by 3 bases, and 8 bases separated the two germline ends. This CDR3 is built from 13 residues. Germline values: CDR1 MNHEY, CDR2 SMNVEV (reference sequence). CDR3 region: CASSLSDYNEQFF. In nucleotides, the CDR3 is TGTGCCAGCAGTCTTAGCGACTACAATGAGCAGTTCTTC.

J is TRBJ2-7 and V is TRBV7-9; 7 bases are shared with TRBD1. V shed 5 bases and J 0 bases; nucleotides not matched to a gene: 4. Germline CDR1 is SEHNR and CDR2 is FQNEAQ (reference sequence). The CDR3 runs to 14 residues. The CDR3 sequence: CASSGGQYSYEQYF. The CDR3 nucleotides are TGTGCCAGCAGCGGGGGACAGTACTCCTACGAGCAGTACTTC.

The sample holds many counts of this clonotype. The rearrangement joins TRBV6-5 to TRBJ2-3; 8 nucleotides match TRBD2. In germline, CDR1 is MNHEY, CDR2 SVGAGI. The CDR3 loop spans 17 amino acids. V was pared by 2 bases and J by 1 base, with 8 bases of the junction left unmatched. The CDR3 reads CASSYLTAGVGTDTQYF. The CDR3 DNA reads as TGTGCCAGCAGTTACCTAACAGCGGGAGTGGGCACAGATACGCAGTATTTT.

The chain recombines TRBV6-5 with TRBJ2-5, with D possibly called TRBD1 or TRBD2 (6 bases each). V shed 0 bases and J shed 3 bases, with 8 bases lying between them. This CDR3 contains 14 residues. The germline CDR1 and CDR2 sequences are MNHEY and SVGAGI. The CDR3 here is CASSYSGGEETQYF. CDR3 in DNA: TGTGCCAGCAGTTACTCGGGGGGCGAAGAGACCCAGTACTTC.

This clonotype was counted at least ten times. This sequence joins TRBV4-1 and TRBJ1-4, with D possibly being TRBD1 (6 bases). CDR1 and CDR2 from the germline V gene are MGHRA and YSYEKL. V lost 3 bases and J lost 1, with 9 bases in between. The CDR3 totals 15 residues. CDR3 loop: CASSQSQGTNEKLFF. CDR3 nucleotides: TGCGCCAGCAGCCAGTCACAGGGAACTAATGAAAAACTGTTTTTT.

V usage is TRBV9 and J usage is TRBJ2-7, with no clear D. The CDR3 is 15 amino acids. The ends were cut back, 0 bases at V and 0 bases at J, with 10 bases in the middle. CDR1 is SGDLS, CDR2 YYNGEE, per germline. The CDR3 DNA reads TGTGCCAGCAGCGTAGACCCAGGAAGCTCCTACGAGCAGTACTTC. This codes for CASSVDPGSSYEQYF.

Remarks on this clonotype: The CDR3 ends on some other residue instead of the conserved phenylalanine or tryptophan, so this is likely a read error. The V call is TRBV4-1, the J call TRBJ1-1; no reliable D call. The CDR3 has 14 amino acids. Germline-derived CDR1 and CDR2 are MGHRA and YSYEKL. The CDR3 reads CTSSRKCAGTEAFL. For the CDR3, the DNA is TGCACCAGCAGCCGTAAGTGTGCGGGAACTGAAGCTTTCTTA.

V and J are TRBV7-9 and TRBJ1-2; D is unclear. Germline CDR1 SEHNR, CDR2 FQNEAQ (reference sequence). The CDR3 extends over 14 amino acids. V was pared by 1 base and J by 4 bases, with 10 bases between. The CDR3 loop is CASSLDVTSYGYTF. Written as DNA, the CDR3 is TGTGCCAGCAGCTTAGACGTGACGAGCTATGGCTACACCTTC. The full variable domain, in which reference TRBV7-9 and TRBJ1-2 provide the parts outside the CDR3, is DTGVSQNPRHKITKRGQNVTFRCDPISEHNRLYWYRQTLGQGPEFLTYFQNEAQLEKSRLLSDRFSAERPKGSFSTLEIQRTEQGDSAMYLCASSLDVTSYGYTFGSGTRLTVV.

This clonotype was picked up one time. This chain connects TRBV19 to TRBJ2-2, with 13 bases identical to TRBD2. The V segment lost 2 bases and the J segment 0 bases; nucleotides outside the gene matches: 9. This CDR3 spans 20 amino acids. Germline V CDR1 and CDR2: LNHDA, SQIVND (reference sequence). As DNA, the CDR3 is TGTGCCAGTAGTATAATCACTAGCGGGAGGGCCAAGGCGAACACCGGGGAGCTGTTTTTT. It is translated as CASSIITSGRAKANTGELFF.

In this sample, this clonotype turned up many times. The rearrangement joins TRBV7-8 to TRBJ2-5, with D perhaps matching TRBD1 or TRBD2 (6 bases each). This CDR3 is 15 amino acids long. V was cut by 1 base and J by 5 bases, with 14 bases left in between. CDR1 and CDR2 from the germline V gene are SGHVS and FQNEAQ. CDR3 in DNA: TGTGCCAGCAGCTTAGAGGGGGGCGCACAGGAGACCCAGTACTTC. Translation: CASSLEGGAQETQYF.

This clonotype occurred many times. The chain is built from TRBV6-2 or TRBV6-3 and TRBJ2-4; the match to TRBD1 covers 7 bases. Losses at the gene ends were 4 bases for V and 0 bases for J; bases not matched to a gene: 12. This CDR3 contains 18 residues. Germline CDR1 is MNHEY and CDR2 is SVGEGT. CDR3 protein: CASSSWGQLSLAKNIQYF. CDR3 coding DNA: TGTGCCAGCAGTTCTTGGGGACAGCTGAGCCTAGCCAAAAACATTCAGTACTTC.

The chain joins TRBV3-1 to TRBJ1-5; D unresolved. Trimming stripped 8 bases from V and 4 bases from J, with 18 bases between. The germline V gene encodes CDR1 LGHDT and CDR2 YNNKEL (reference sequence). The CDR3 has 15 amino acids. The CDR3 nucleotides read TGTGCCAGCGCTGTCGGCGGGGATCGGAATCAGCCCCAGCATTTT. The encoded protein is CASAVGGDRNQPQHF.

This clonotype appeared many times. The rearrangement links TRBV12-3 or TRBV12-4 to TRBJ1-3; no clear D. The length of the CDR3 is 17 residues. V was cut by 3 bases and J by 0 bases, with 15 bases left in between. The CDR3 DNA follows: TGTGCCAGCAGTTTGTCCGGCAGCGTCCTCTCTGGAAACACCATATATTTT. This gives the protein CASSLSGSVLSGNTIYF.

The V gene is TRBV29-1, the J gene TRBJ2-5; possible D gene TRBD2, 5 bases. Germline-derived CDR1 and CDR2 are SQVTM and ANQGSEA. With 7 bases removed from V and 0 bases from J, the gap between germline ends came to 18 bases. This CDR3 is 15 amino acids long. In DNA, the CDR3 is TGCAGCGGCCGCCAACTCGGGCGGGACCAAGAGACCCAGTACTTC. This gives the protein CSGRQLGRDQETQYF. Using reference TRBV29-1 and TRBJ2-5 for the parts outside the CDR3, the full variable domain is SAVISQKPSRDICQRGTSLTIQCQVDSQVTMMFWYRQQPGQSLTLIATANQGSEATYESGFVIDKFPISRPNLTFSTLTVSNMSPEDSSIYLCSGRQLGRDQETQYFGPGTRLLVL.

This chain connects TRBV28 to TRBJ2-1; D gene uncertain. The V gene lost 4 bases and the J gene lost 1 base, with 17 bases spanning the gap. The length of the CDR3 is 17 residues. Germline V gene lookup returns CDR1 MDHEN and CDR2 SYDVKM. The CDR3 sequence is CASSSPTAGRSYNEQFF. In nucleotides, the CDR3 is TGTGCCAGCAGTTCACCCACCGCTGGTCGGTCCTACAATGAGCAGTTCTTC.

At least ten counts were recorded for this clonotype. This rearrangement joins TRBV7-8 to TRBJ2-1, with D perhaps matching TRBD2 (5 bases). This CDR3 is 16 amino acids long. The V and J ends lost 2 bases and 2 bases respectively, with 13 bases between them. Germline CDR1 reads SGHVS; CDR2 reads FQNEAQ. The CDR3 DNA reads as TGTGCCAGCAGCTTAAGGCTAGCCAACCCCTACAATGAGCAGTTCTTC. Translated, it gives CASSLRLANPYNEQFF.

This rearrangement joins TRBV19 to TRBJ1-2; D may be TRBD1 (6 bases). V was trimmed by 7 bases and J by 3 bases, leaving 15 bases between them. This CDR3 has 14 amino acids. Germline V gene sequence: CDR1 LNHDA, CDR2 SQIVND (reference sequence). The CDR3 sequence: CASTHRERDYGYTF. The CDR3, as DNA: TGTGCCAGTACCCACAGGGAGCGCGACTATGGCTACACCTTC.

In this sample, this clonotype turned up a few times. This rearrangement joins TRBV7-9 to TRBJ1-2; TRBD1 agrees at 7 bases. The CDR3 has 14 residues. The V and J ends lost 5 bases and 6 bases, in that order; junction bases with no gene match: 9. Germline V gives CDR1 SEHNR, CDR2 FQNEAQ (reference sequence). The CDR3 protein is CASSRGQLAHGYTF. DNA of the CDR3: TGTGCCAGCAGCCGGGGACAGCTAGCGCATGGCTACACCTTC.

This clonotype showed up many times. CDR3 nucleotides: TGTGCCAGCAGCTTAATTGGAAGCGGATATCGCACAGATACGCAGTATTTT. This codes for CASSLIGSGYRTDTQYF. The chain has TRBV7-8 and TRBJ2-3; possibly TRBD2 for D (5 bases). The CDR3 consists of 17 residues. Germline V gives CDR1 SGHVS, CDR2 FQNEAQ. Trimming took off 2 bases at V and 1 base at J, with 16 bases between the two ends. Complete variable domain (other parts from reference TRBV7-8 and TRBJ2-3): GAGVSQSPRYKVAKRGQDVALRCDPISGHVSLFWYQQALGQGPEFLTYFQNEAQLDKSGLPSDRFFAERPEGSVSTLKIQRTQQEDSAVYLCASSLIGSGYRTDTQYFGPGTRLTVL.

In this sample, this clonotype turned up many times. The V call is TRBV7-9, the J call TRBJ2-7; 10 bases fit TRBD1. V shed 5 bases and J 3 bases; nucleotides not matched to a gene: 10. Per germline, CDR1 SEHNR and CDR2 FQNEAQ (reference sequence). The CDR3 is 16 amino acids. The CDR3 bases are TGTGCCAGCAGCCAACACCCTGGGACAGGGGACTACGAGCAGTACTTC. This codes for CASSQHPGTGDYEQYF.

This clonotype was detected only a few times. The rearrangement uses TRBV12-5 and TRBJ2-1; 7 positions match TRBD2. The CDR3 has 15 residues. Trimming cost V 5 bases and J 0 bases; bases outside gene matches: 4. Germline CDR1 and CDR2: LGHNT and FRNRAP. CDR3 coding DNA: TGTGCTAGTGGTCCTAGCGGAAGCTCCTACAATGAGCAGTTCTTC. It encodes CASGPSGSSYNEQFF.

In this sample, this clonotype turned up many times. DNA for the CDR3: TGTGCCAGCAGCCCATCCTTGGACAGGGGGGGGAGCAATCAGCCCCAGCATTTT. This sequence encodes CASSPSLDRGGSNQPQHF. The rearrangement joins TRBV7-8 to TRBJ1-5, with 10 bases that match TRBD1. V was clipped by 5 bases and J by 1 base; unmatched bases: 11. The CDR3 covers 18 residues. From germline, CDR1 is SGHVS and CDR2 FQNEAQ.

This clonotype came up many times. The gene calls are TRBV28 and TRBJ2-3; TRBD2 aligns across 11 bases. The V segment lost 6 bases and the J segment 0 bases; nucleotides outside the gene matches: 8. The germline gives CDR1 MDHEN, CDR2 SYDVKM. The CDR3 is 17 residues long. As DNA, the CDR3 is TGTGCCAGCAGCATAATACTAGCGGGGGCAAGCACAGATACGCAGTATTTT. It specifies CASSIILAGASTDTQYF.

On this clonotype itself: This clone may be a read error of a much larger clone one base away. The chain carries TRBV5-5 and TRBJ2-1; D possibly corresponds to TRBD1 (5 bases). With 1 base removed from V and 0 bases from J, the gap between germline ends came to 11 bases. CDR1 and CDR2 from the germline V gene are SGHKS and YYEKEE (reference sequence). The CDR3 length is 16 residues. This CDR3 reads CASSLYRKSSYNEQFF. DNA for the CDR3: TGTGCCAGCAGCTTGTACAGGAAGAGCTCCTACAATGAGCAGTTCTTC.

The table lists this clonotype with many counts. The chain couples TRBV19 to TRBJ2-7, with D unclear. This CDR3 contains 15 residues. V was pared by 1 base and J by 1 base, with 11 bases between. Germline V lookup: CDR1 LNHDA, CDR2 SQIVND (reference sequence). The CDR3: CASSIGLWLSYEQYF. The CDR3 DNA sequence: TGTGCCAGTAGTATAGGATTGTGGTTGTCCTACGAGCAGTACTTC.

This clonotype has ten or more counts. The gene calls are TRBV27 and TRBJ2-1; possibly TRBD1 for D (6 bases). Trimming removed 5 bases at V and 4 bases at J, with 12 bases between. Germline CDR1 is MNHEY and CDR2 is SMNVEV (reference sequence). This CDR3 has 14 residues. The CDR3 nucleotides are TGTGCCAGCAGTATACGGGACATATACAATGAGCAGTTCTTC. Translating gives CASSIRDIYNEQFF.

The sample holds many counts of this clonotype. V is TRBV6-6 and J is TRBJ2-5; 10 bases are a match to TRBD1. Germline CDR1 MNHNY, CDR2 SVGAGI (reference sequence). With V trimmed by 4 bases and J by 2 bases, 7 bases remained unmatched. The CDR3 is 16 residues long. The CDR3 region is CASSSLGTGAQETQYF. The CDR3 coding sequence is TGTGCCAGCAGTTCCTTGGGGACAGGGGCACAAGAGACCCAGTACTTC.